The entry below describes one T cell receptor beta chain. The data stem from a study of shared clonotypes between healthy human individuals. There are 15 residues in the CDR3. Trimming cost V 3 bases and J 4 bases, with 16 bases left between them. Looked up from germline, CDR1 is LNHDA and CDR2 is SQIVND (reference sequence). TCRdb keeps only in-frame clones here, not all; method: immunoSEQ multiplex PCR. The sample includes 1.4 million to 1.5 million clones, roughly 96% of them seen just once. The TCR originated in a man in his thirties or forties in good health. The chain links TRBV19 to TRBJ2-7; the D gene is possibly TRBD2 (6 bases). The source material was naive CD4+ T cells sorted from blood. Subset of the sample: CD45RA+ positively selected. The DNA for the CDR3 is TGTGCCAGTAGTATTTCGGGAGTTCCTGGGTACGAGCAGTACTTC. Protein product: CASSISGVPGYEQYF.